The rows below give T cell receptor beta chains drawn from one sample of a study of blood T cell repertoires in COVID-19. The assay was immunoSEQ multiplex PCR, and TCRdb's table has in-frame clones only and misses some. The sample shows about 59,000 clones, around three quarters of them seen only once. The sample consisted of peripheral blood. Source of these receptors: a man between 60 and 75 years old with acute or convalescent COVID-19. Both conserved end residues are part of each CDR3. D genes are given only for firm matches. Where a row states a size, it is once, few, many or the class of an expanded clone; other rows omit it.

d_call	v_call	j_call	clone_size	cdr3_aa	cdr3_nt
-	TRBV7-2	TRBJ1-2	-	CASSLAAGWGYTF	TGTGCCAGCAGCTTAGCTGCCGGGTGGGGCTACACCTTC
-	TRBV24-1	TRBJ2-1	-	CATSASSLNEQFF	TGTGCCACCAGTGCTTCTTCGCTAAATGAGCAGTTCTTC
TRBD1	TRBV5-1	TRBJ1-6	once	CASRQGQGNSPLHF	TGCGCCAGCAGGCAAGGACAGGGGAATTCACCCCTCCACTTT
-	TRBV7-3	TRBJ2-3	-	CASSTPGLPTQYF	TGTGCCAGCAGCACCCCGGGACTGCCGACTCAGTATTTT
-	TRBV5-1	TRBJ1-1	-	CASSLERGYTEAFF	TGCGCCAGCAGCTTGGAAAGAGGTTACACTGAAGCTTTCTTT
-	TRBV19	TRBJ1-2	few	CASSIQADYGYTF	TGTGCCAGTAGTATACAAGCTGACTATGGCTACACCTTC
-	TRBV28	TRBJ1-5	few	CASSYTGLGSNQPQHF	TGTGCCAGCAGTTATACAGGATTAGGGAGCAATCAGCCCCAGCATTTT
-	TRBV6-5	TRBJ2-3	-	CASSPTTFGTDTQYF	TGTGCCAGCAGCCCGACTACGTTTGGCACAGATACGCAGTATTTT
-	TRBV5-1	TRBJ2-3	-	CASSPSDSTLTDTQYF	TGCGCCAGCAGCCCCTCGGACTCAACCCTTACAGATACGCAGTATTTT
-	TRBV28	TRBJ2-5	-	CASTLGPRETQYF	TGTGCCAGCACCCTGGGCCCTCGGGAGACCCAGTACTTC
TRBD1	TRBV5-1	TRBJ1-4	-	CASYDRGSEKLFF	TGCGCCAGTTACGACAGGGGATCTGAAAAACTGTTTTTT
TRBD2	TRBV30	TRBJ2-1	-	CAWSLGLAGDEQFF	TGTGCCTGGAGTCTGGGACTAGCGGGCGATGAGCAGTTCTTC
-	TRBV7-2	TRBJ1-2	once	CASSLGAGRYYGYTF	TGTGCCAGCAGCTTAGGGGCAGGGAGGTATTATGGCTACACCTTC
TRBD1	TRBV7-8	TRBJ2-7	-	CASSLGPGTGDYEQYF	TGTGCCAGCAGCTTAGGGCCCGGGACAGGGGACTACGAGCAGTACTTC
TRBD2	TRBV28	TRBJ2-1	-	CASRHQREVYNEQFF	TGTGCCAGCAGGCACCAGCGGGAGGTCTACAATGAGCAGTTCTTC
-	TRBV2	TRBJ1-2	-	CASSLDTNYGYTF	TGTGCCAGCAGCCTTGACACCAACTATGGCTACACCTTC
-	TRBV6-5	TRBJ1-1	-	CASSYRSEAFF	TGTGCCAGCAGTTACCGTTCTGAAGCTTTCTTT
-	TRBV5-8	TRBJ1-1	-	CASPRSFNTEAFF	TGTGCCAGTCCAAGAAGCTTCAACACTGAAGCTTTCTTT
-	TRBV6-1	TRBJ2-5	-	CASIEAGPEETQYF	TGTGCCAGCATTGAAGCGGGCCCAGAGGAGACCCAGTACTTC
TRBD2	TRBV7-8	TRBJ2-1	-	CASSLSGLAGYNEQFF	TGTGCCAGCAGCTTAAGTGGATTAGCGGGATACAATGAGCAGTTCTTC
TRBD1	TRBV5-1	TRBJ2-7	-	CASSFTAAGTVTYEQYF	TGCGCCAGCAGCTTTACAGCGGCCGGGACAGTTACCTACGAGCAGTACTTC
TRBD1	TRBV7-8	TRBJ1-1	few	CASSFLGQIEAFF	TGTGCCAGCAGCTTCCTGGGACAGATTGAAGCTTTCTTT
TRBD2	TRBV29-1	TRBJ2-1	few	CSVGGGLAGAYNEQFF	TGCAGCGTTGGGGGCGGACTAGCGGGAGCTTACAATGAGCAGTTCTTC
-	TRBV27	TRBJ2-1	-	CASSPYFPGGRGTYNEQFF	TGTGCCAGCAGTCCCTACTTTCCCGGGGGGCGGGGGACCTACAATGAGCAGTTCTTC
-	TRBV7-2	TRBJ1-2	-	CASSLERAGASIYGYTF	TGTGCCAGCAGCTTAGAGAGGGCAGGGGCATCGATCTATGGCTACACCTTC
-	TRBV5-4	TRBJ2-2	-	CASSRSGGRSPGELFF	TGTGCCAGCAGCCGTTCTGGGGGCAGAAGTCCCGGGGAGCTGTTTTTT
TRBD2	TRBV4-2	TRBJ2-1	-	CASSQESGRAYNEQFF	TGTGCCAGCAGCCAAGAAAGCGGGAGGGCCTACAATGAGCAGTTCTTC
-	TRBV7-8	TRBJ1-5	-	CASSLIKTGDQPQHF	TGTGCCAGCAGCCTCATAAAGACAGGCGATCAGCCCCAGCATTTT
TRBD2	TRBV5-1	TRBJ2-1	-	CASGLSGDSYNEQFF	TGCGCCAGCGGCCTTAGCGGGGACTCCTACAATGAGCAGTTCTTC
-	TRBV3-1/TRBV3-2	TRBJ1-1	-	CASSQSSMNTEAFF	TGTGCCAGCAGCCAGAGTAGCATGAACACTGAAGCTTTCTTT
TRBD2	TRBV5-1	TRBJ2-1	-	CASSLGGLADNEQFF	TGCGCCAGCAGCTTGGGGGGACTAGCGGACAATGAGCAGTTCTTC
-	TRBV25-1	TRBJ2-3	-	CASRQPNADTQYF	TGTGCCAGCAGACAACCCAATGCAGATACGCAGTATTTT
TRBD2	TRBV18	TRBJ2-7	-	CASSPSGSAYEQYF	TGTGCCAGCTCACCTAGCGGGTCCGCCTACGAGCAGTACTTC
TRBD2	TRBV3-1/TRBV3-2	TRBJ2-3	-	CASSQDELAGTDTQYF	TGTGCCAGCAGCCAAGATGAACTAGCGGGCACAGATACGCAGTATTTT
-	TRBV27	TRBJ1-6	-	CASSLYQGSYNSPLHF	TGTGCCAGCAGTTTATATCAGGGCTCCTATAATTCACCCCTCCACTTT
-	TRBV5-1	TRBJ1-5	-	CASSLQGNQPQHF	TGCGCCAGCAGCTTACAGGGCAATCAGCCCCAGCATTTT
-	TRBV5-1	TRBJ2-3	-	CASSFTYTDTQYF	TGCGCCAGCAGCTTTACTTACACAGATACGCAGTATTTT
-	TRBV7-3	TRBJ1-3	few	CASSLDTGSGNTIYF	TGTGCCAGCAGCTTAGATACAGGGTCCGGAAACACCATATATTTT
-	TRBV7-8	TRBJ2-7	-	CASSFTVGSYEQYF	TGTGCCAGCAGCTTCACAGTAGGATCCTACGAGCAGTACTTC
TRBD1	TRBV30	TRBJ1-2	-	CAWTKRGRSGGYTF	TGTGCCTGGACGAAAAGGGGGCGCTCGGGCGGCTACACCTTC
-	TRBV6-1	TRBJ1-5	-	CASSEAGHSNQPQHF	TGTGCCAGCAGTGAGGCAGGTCATAGCAATCAGCCCCAGCATTTT
TRBD2	TRBV9	TRBJ2-7	-	CASSPGVAGYEQYF	TGTGCCAGCAGCCCGGGGGTAGCGGGCTACGAGCAGTACTTC
TRBD2	TRBV27	TRBJ2-7	-	CASMGGGNEQYF	TGTGCCAGCATGGGGGGAGGGAACGAGCAGTACTTC
-	TRBV5-4	TRBJ1-5	-	CASILTDSNQPQHF	TGTGCCAGCATCCTGACAGATAGCAATCAGCCCCAGCATTTT
-	TRBV19	TRBJ2-5	-	CASSSPYQETQYF	TGTGCCAGCAGTTCCCCCTACCAAGAGACCCAGTACTTC
-	TRBV5-4	TRBJ1-2	few	CASSPGLDGYTF	TGTGCCAGCAGCCCTGGACTGGATGGCTACACCTTC
-	TRBV19	TRBJ2-1	-	CASTSPGGYEQFF	TGTGCCAGTACCTCCCCGGGTGGCTATGAGCAGTTCTTC
TRBD2	TRBV5-4	TRBJ2-7	once	CASSLGSGNTYEQYF	TGTGCCAGCAGCTTGGGTAGCGGGAACACCTACGAGCAGTACTTC